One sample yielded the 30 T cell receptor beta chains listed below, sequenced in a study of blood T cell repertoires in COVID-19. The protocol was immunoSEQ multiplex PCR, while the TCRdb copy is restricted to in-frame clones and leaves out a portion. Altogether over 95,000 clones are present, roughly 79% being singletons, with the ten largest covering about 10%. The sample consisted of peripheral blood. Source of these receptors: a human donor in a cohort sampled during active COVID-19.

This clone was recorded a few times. The CDR3 reads CASSRPPSGGPYEQYF. In nucleotides, the CDR3 is TGTGCCAGCAGTAGACCCCCTAGCGGGGGGCCCTACGAGCAGTACTTC. The V and J genes are TRBV6-2 or TRBV6-3 and TRBJ2-7, with 11 bases lining up with TRBD2. The CDR3 consists of 16 residues. J gave up 2 bases and V 5 bases, and 8 bases lay outside the gene matches. The germline CDR1 and CDR2 sequences are MNHEY and SVGEGT.

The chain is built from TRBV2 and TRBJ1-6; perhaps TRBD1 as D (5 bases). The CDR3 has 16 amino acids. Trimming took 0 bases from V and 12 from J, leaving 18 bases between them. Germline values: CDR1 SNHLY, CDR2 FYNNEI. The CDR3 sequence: CASSEALQGPHLPLHF. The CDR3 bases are TGTGCCAGCAGTGAAGCGCTTCAGGGTCCCCATTTACCCCTCCACTTT. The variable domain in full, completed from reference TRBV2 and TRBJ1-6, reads EPEVTQTPSHQVTQMGQEVILRCVPISNHLYFYWYRQILGQKVEFLVSFYNNEISEKSEIFDDQFSVERPDGSNFTLKIRSTKLEDSAMYFCASSEALQGPHLPLHFGNGTRLTVT.

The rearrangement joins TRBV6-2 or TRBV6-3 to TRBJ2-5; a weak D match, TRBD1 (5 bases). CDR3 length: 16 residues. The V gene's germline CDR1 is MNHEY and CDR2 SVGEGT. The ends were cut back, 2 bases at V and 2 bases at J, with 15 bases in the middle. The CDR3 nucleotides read TGTGCCAGCAGTTACCCTCCGGCCACAGGACAAGAGACCCAGTACTTC. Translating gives CASSYPPATGQETQYF.

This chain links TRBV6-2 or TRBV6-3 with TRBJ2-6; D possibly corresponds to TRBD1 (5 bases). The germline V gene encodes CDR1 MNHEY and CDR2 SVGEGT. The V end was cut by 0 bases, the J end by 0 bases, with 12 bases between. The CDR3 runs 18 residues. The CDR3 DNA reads TGTGCCAGCAGTTACTCGACCACTACAGGCTCTGGGGCCAACGTCCTGACTTTC. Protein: CASSYSTTTGSGANVLTF.

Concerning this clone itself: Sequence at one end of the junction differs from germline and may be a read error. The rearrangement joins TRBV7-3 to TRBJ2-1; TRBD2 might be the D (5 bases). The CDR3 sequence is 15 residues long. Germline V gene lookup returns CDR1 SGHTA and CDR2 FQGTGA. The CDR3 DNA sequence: TGTGCCAGCAGTTTAAAACTAGTAGCCTACAATGAGCAGTTCTTC. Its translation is CASSLKLVAYNEQFF. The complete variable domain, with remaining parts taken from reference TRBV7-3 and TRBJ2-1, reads GAGVSQTPSNKVTEKGKYVELRCDPISGHTALYWYRQSLGQGPEFLIYFQGTGAADDSGLPNDRFFAVRPEGSVSTLKIQRTERGDSAVYLCASSLKLVAYNEQFFGPGTRLTVL.

Written as DNA, the CDR3 is TGCGCCAGCAGCTTTAGCTCTACCGGGACAGGGGCCGCCAGGACTAATGAAAAACTGTTTTTT. Its protein product is CASSFSSTGTGAARTNEKLFF. The chain employs TRBV5-1 and TRBJ1-4, with TRBD1 matching 10 bases. Germline CDR1 is SGHRS and CDR2 is YFSETQ. The V and J ends lost 2 bases and 2 bases, in that order; junction bases with no gene match: 18. This CDR3 comprises 21 residues.

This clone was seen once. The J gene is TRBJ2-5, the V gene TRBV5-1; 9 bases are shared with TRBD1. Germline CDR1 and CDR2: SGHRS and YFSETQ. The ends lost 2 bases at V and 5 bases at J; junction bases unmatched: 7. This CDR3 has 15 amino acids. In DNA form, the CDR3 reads TGCGCCAGCAGCTTAAACAGGGGGCCGGGGGAGACCCAGTACTTC. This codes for CASSLNRGPGETQYF.

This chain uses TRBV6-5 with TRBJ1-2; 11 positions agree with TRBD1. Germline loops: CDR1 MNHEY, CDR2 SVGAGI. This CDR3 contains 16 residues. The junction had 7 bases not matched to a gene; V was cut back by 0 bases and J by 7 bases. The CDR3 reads CASSYSGTGGRSGYTF. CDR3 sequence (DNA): TGTGCCAGCAGTTACTCGGGGACAGGGGGTAGGAGTGGCTACACCTTC.

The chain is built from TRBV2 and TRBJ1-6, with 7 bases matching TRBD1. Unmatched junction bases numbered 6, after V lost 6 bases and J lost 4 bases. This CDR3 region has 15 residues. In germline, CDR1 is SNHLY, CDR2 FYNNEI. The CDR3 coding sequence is TGTGCCAGCAGGGGACAGAACTCATATAATTCACCCCTCCACTTT. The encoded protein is CASRGQNSYNSPLHF. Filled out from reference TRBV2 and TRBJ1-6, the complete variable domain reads EPEVTQTPSHQVTQMGQEVILRCVPISNHLYFYWYRQILGQKVEFLVSFYNNEISEKSEIFDDQFSVERPDGSNFTLKIRSTKLEDSAMYFCASRGQNSYNSPLHFGNGTRLTVT.

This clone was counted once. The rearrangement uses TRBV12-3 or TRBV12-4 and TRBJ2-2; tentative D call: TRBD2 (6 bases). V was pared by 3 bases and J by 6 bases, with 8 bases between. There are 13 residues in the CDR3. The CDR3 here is CASSFGGAGELFF. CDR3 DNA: TGTGCCAGCAGTTTTGGCGGGGCCGGGGAGCTGTTTTTT.

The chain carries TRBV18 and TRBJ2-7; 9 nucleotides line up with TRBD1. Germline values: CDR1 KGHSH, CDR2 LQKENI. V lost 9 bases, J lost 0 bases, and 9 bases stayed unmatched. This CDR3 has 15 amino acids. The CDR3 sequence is CASFSGTGYSYEQYF. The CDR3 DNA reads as TGTGCCAGTTTCTCAGGGACAGGGTACTCCTACGAGCAGTACTTC. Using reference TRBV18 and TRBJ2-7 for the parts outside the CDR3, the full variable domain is NAGVMQNPRHLVRRRGQEARLRCSPMKGHSHVYWYRQLPEEGLKFMVYLQKENIIDESGMPKERFSAEFPKEGPSILRIQQVVRGDSAAYFCASFSGTGYSYEQYFGPGTRLTVT.

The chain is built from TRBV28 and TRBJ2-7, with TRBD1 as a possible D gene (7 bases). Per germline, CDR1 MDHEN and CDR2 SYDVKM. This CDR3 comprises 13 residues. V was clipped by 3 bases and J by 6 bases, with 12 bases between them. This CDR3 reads CASSFRGAGEQYF. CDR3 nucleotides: TGTGCCAGCAGTTTCAGGGGGGCGGGCGAGCAGTACTTC.

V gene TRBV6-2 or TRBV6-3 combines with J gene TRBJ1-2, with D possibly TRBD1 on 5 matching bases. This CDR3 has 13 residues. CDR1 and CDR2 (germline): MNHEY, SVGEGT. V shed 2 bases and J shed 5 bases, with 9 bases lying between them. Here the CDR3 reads CASSYPGGYGYTF. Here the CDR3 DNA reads TGTGCCAGCAGTTACCCCGGGGGGTATGGCTACACCTTC.

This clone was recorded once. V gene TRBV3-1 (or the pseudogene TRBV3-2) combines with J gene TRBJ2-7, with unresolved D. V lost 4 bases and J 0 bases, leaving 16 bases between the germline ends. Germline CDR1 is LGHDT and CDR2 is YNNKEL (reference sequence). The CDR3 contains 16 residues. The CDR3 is CASSPQLRTISYEQYF. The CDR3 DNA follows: TGTGCCAGCAGCCCCCAACTCCGCACGATCTCCTACGAGCAGTACTTC.

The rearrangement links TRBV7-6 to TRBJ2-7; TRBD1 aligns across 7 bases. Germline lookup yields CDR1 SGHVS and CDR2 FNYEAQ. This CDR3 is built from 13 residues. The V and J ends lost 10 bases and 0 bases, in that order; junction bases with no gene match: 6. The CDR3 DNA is TGTGCCACTTCGGACAGGACCTCCTACGAGCAGTACTTC. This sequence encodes CATSDRTSYEQYF.

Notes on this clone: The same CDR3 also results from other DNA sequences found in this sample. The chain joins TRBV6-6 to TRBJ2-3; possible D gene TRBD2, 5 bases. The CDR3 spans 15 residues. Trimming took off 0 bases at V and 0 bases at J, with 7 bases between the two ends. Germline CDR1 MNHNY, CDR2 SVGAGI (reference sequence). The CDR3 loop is CASSYSGGSTDTQYF. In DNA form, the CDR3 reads TGTGCCAGCAGTTACTCTGGCGGGAGCACAGATACGCAGTATTTT.

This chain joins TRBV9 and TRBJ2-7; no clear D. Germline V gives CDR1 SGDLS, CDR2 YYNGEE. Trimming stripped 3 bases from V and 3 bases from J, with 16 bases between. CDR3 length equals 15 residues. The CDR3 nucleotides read TGTGCCAGCAGCGCTAGACCCGGAGAGGACTACGAGCAGTACTTC. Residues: CASSARPGEDYEQYF.

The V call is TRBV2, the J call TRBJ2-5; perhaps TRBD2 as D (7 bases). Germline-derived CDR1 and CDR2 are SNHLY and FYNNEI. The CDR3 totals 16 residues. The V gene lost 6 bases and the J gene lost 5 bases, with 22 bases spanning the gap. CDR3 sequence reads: CASSRSPGGAMETQYF. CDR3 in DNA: TGTGCCAGCAGCAGATCCCCTGGGGGGGCCATGGAGACCCAGTACTTC.

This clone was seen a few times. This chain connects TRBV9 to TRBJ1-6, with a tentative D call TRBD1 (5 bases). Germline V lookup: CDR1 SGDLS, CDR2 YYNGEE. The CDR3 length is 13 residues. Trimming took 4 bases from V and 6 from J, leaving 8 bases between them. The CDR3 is CASSTDSNSPLHF. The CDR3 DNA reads TGTGCCAGCAGCACCGACAGTAATTCACCCCTCCACTTT.

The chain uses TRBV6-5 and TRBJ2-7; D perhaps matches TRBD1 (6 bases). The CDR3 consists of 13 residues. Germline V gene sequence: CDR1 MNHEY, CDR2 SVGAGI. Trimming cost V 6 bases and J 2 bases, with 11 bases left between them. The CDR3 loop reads CASRQGATYEQYF. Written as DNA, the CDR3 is TGTGCCAGCAGACAGGGTGCCACCTACGAGCAGTACTTC.

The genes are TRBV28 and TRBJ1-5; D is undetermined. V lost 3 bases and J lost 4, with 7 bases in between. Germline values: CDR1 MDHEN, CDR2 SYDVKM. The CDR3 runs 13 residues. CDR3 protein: CASSLNRNQPQHF. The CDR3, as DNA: TGTGCCAGCAGTTTGAACAGAAATCAGCCCCAGCATTTT.

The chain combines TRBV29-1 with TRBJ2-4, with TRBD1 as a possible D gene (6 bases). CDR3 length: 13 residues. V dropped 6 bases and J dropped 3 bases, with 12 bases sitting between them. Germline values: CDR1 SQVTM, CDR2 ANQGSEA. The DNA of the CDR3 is TGCAGCGTACAACAGGGAGACAAAAACATTCAGTACTTC. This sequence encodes CSVQQGDKNIQYF.

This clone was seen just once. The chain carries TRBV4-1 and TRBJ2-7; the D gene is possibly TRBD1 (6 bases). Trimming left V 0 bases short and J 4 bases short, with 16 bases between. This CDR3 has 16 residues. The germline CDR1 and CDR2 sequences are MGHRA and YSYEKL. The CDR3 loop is CASSQDRGGNGYEQYF. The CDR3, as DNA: TGCGCCAGCAGCCAAGATCGAGGGGGTAATGGATACGAGCAGTACTTC.

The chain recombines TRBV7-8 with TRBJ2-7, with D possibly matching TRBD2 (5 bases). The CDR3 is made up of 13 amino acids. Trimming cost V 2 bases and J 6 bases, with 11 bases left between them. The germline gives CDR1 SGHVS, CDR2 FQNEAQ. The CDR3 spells CASSLRREGEQYF. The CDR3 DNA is TGTGCCAGCAGCTTACGTCGGGAAGGCGAGCAGTACTTC.

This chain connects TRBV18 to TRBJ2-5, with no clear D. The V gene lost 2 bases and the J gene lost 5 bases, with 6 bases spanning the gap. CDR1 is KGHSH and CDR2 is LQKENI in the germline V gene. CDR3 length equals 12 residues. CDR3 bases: TGTGCCAGCTCACCAGAGAGGGAGACCCAGTACTTC. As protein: CASSPERETQYF. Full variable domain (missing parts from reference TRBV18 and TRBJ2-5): NAGVMQNPRHLVRRRGQEARLRCSPMKGHSHVYWYRQLPEEGLKFMVYLQKENIIDESGMPKERFSAEFPKEGPSILRIQQVVRGDSAAYFCASSPERETQYFGPGTRLLVL.

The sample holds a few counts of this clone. The CDR3 coding sequence is TGTGCCAGCAGTTGGGGGGACAGAGGAAACACCATATATTTT. Translated, it gives CASSWGDRGNTIYF. The genes are TRBV7-9 and TRBJ1-3, with 7 nucleotides matching TRBD1. This CDR3 comprises 14 residues. V lost 6 bases, J lost 4 bases, and 6 bases stayed unmatched. Germline loops: CDR1 SEHNR, CDR2 FQNEAQ (reference sequence).

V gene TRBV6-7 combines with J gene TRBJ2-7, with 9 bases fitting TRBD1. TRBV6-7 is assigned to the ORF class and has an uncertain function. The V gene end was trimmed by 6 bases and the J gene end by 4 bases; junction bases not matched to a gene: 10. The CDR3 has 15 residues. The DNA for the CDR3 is TGTGCCAGCAGACAGGGGGCAGGGGGGGTATACGAGCAGTACTTC. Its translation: CASRQGAGGVYEQYF.

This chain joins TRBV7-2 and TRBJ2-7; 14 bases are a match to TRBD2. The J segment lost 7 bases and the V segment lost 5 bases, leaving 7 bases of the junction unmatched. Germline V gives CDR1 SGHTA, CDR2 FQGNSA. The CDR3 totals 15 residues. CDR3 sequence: CASSQGLAGVGEQYF. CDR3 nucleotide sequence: TGTGCCAGCAGCCAGGGACTAGCGGGAGTGGGGGAGCAGTACTTC.

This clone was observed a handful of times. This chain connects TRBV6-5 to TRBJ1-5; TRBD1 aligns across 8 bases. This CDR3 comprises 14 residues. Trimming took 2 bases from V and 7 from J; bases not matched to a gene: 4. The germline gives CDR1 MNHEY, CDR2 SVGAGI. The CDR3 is CASSYVGTGQPQHF. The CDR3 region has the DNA TGTGCCAGCAGTTACGTCGGGACAGGACAGCCCCAGCATTTT.

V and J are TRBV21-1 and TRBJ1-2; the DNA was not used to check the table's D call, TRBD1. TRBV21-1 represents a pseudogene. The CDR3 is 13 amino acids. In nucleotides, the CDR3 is TGTGCCAGCAGAAGGACAGGGGACTATGGCTACACCTTC. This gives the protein CASRRTGDYGYTF.